A selection of T cell receptor beta chains follows, all from one sample in a study of response to subunit inactivated influenza vaccine. TCRdb recomputed calls from the RT-PCR reads with MiXCR, one row per CDR3 protein. Of 650,000 to 700,000 distinct CDR3 sequences detected, about a sixth appear once; the ten largest clones hold 11%. Sequenced material: PBMCs from blood, taken 11 to 12 days after vaccination. The source is a man aged 45-60 years who received an inactivated influenza vaccine. The CDR3 runs from the conserved cysteine through the conserved F or W. The D gene is left open where the match is weak. Clone size is given for some rows only: seen once, a few or many times, or a class if the clone is expanded.

clone size	V gene	J gene	D gene	CDR3 length	CDR3 protein	CDR3 DNA
few	TRBV7-2	TRBJ2-5	-	15	CASSQRSLARETQYF	TGTGCCAGCAGTCAAAGATCCTTGGCGCGAGAGACCCAGTACTTC
-	TRBV4-3	TRBJ2-7	-	13	CASSQDMTYEQYF	TGCGCCAGCAGCCAAGATATGACTTACGAGCAGTACTTC
once	TRBV7-9	TRBJ2-5	TRBD2	15	CASSLALAGIETQYF	TGTGCCAGCAGCTTAGCACTAGCGGGTATAGAGACCCAGTACTTC
-	TRBV28	TRBJ2-6	-	17	CASSFRGSPTGANVLTF	TGTGCCAGCAGTTTTAGGGGCAGCCCAACTGGGGCCAACGTCCTGACTTTC
few	TRBV16	TRBJ2-3	-	15	CASSQSRTSTDTQYF	TGTGCCAGCAGCCAATCTCGCACTTCCACAGATACGCAGTATTTT
-	TRBV5-1	TRBJ1-1	TRBD1	15	CASSLDGQGATEAFF	TGCGCCAGCAGCTTGGATGGACAGGGGGCCACTGAAGCTTTCTTT
-	TRBV10-3	TRBJ2-1	TRBD1	14	CAISDSGTGAEQFF	TGTGCCATCAGTGATAGCGGGACAGGGGCTGAGCAGTTCTTC
-	TRBV3-1	TRBJ1-4	-	15	CASSLLDMGREKLFF	TGTGCCAGCAGCCTCCTGGACATGGGGCGAGAAAAACTGTTTTTT
-	TRBV18	TRBJ1-6	-	16	CASSPPMGQTNSPLHF	TGTGCCAGCTCACCTCCCATGGGGCAAACCAATTCACCCCTCCACTTT
few	TRBV6-2/TRBV6-3	TRBJ2-7	-	12	CASSYDLYEQYF	TGTGCCAGCAGTTACGACCTCTACGAGCAGTACTTC
few	TRBV18	TRBJ2-5	-	13	CASSPALDETQYF	TGTGCCAGCTCACCCGCTTTGGACGAGACCCAGTACTTC
-	TRBV27	TRBJ2-1	-	17	CASRLSAALRSYNEQFF	TGTGCCAGCAGACTTTCGGCGGCGCTGAGGTCCTACAATGAGCAGTTCTTC
few	TRBV9	TRBJ2-6	-	15	CASSDQIAGANVLTF	TGTGCCAGCAGCGACCAGATAGCTGGGGCCAACGTCCTGACTTTC
-	TRBV7-2	TRBJ2-7	TRBD2	15	CASSFRGGSSYEQYF	TGTGCCAGCAGCTTTCGCGGGGGGTCCTCCTACGAGCAGTACTTC
few	TRBV15	TRBJ2-3	TRBD2	16	CATSRLAGGFTDTQYF	TGTGCCACCAGCAGGCTAGCGGGGGGCTTCACAGATACGCAGTATTTT
-	TRBV7-9	TRBJ2-3	TRBD2	14	CASSTGTSGNTQYF	TGTGCCAGCAGCACCGGGACTAGCGGCAATACGCAGTATTTT
few	TRBV2	TRBJ2-7	-	14	CASRDFGGPYEQYF	TGTGCCAGCAGGGATTTTGGAGGGCCCTACGAGCAGTACTTC
-	TRBV28	TRBJ2-3	-	15	CASSLTFRNTDTQYF	TGTGCCAGCAGTTTGACTTTTAGGAACACAGATACGCAGTATTTT
-	TRBV15	TRBJ2-6	-	18	CATRGLGQGFSGANVLTF	TGTGCCACCAGGGGGCTTGGGCAGGGATTCTCTGGGGCCAACGTCCTGACTTTC
few	TRBV9	TRBJ1-4	-	15	CASSAGQIDREKLFF	TGTGCCAGCAGCGCCGGACAGATAGATAGAGAAAAACTGTTTTTT
-	TRBV5-1	TRBJ2-1	-	14	CASRRWGPGDEQFF	TGCGCCAGCAGGAGGTGGGGGCCGGGGGATGAGCAGTTCTTC
-	TRBV5-1	TRBJ2-4	TRBD1	14	CASSTGTGENIQYF	TGCGCCAGCAGTACCGGGACAGGGGAAAACATTCAGTACTTC
few	TRBV12-3/TRBV12-4	TRBJ2-7	-	12	CASSLKDYEQYF	TGTGCCAGCAGTTTAAAAGACTACGAGCAGTACTTC
few	TRBV28	TRBJ2-7	-	11	CASRDYREQYF	TGTGCCAGCAGGGACTACCGGGAGCAGTACTTC
few	TRBV6-1	TRBJ2-7	TRBD1	14	CATSLGTGYFEQYF	TGTGCCACTTCGCTCGGGACAGGGTACTTCGAGCAGTACTTC
few	TRBV20-1	TRBJ2-7	TRBD2	13	CSATPSGRYEQYF	TGCAGTGCTACGCCTAGCGGGAGGTACGAGCAGTACTTC
many	TRBV5-1	TRBJ1-4	TRBD1	13	CASSISGGEKLFF	TGCGCCAGCAGCATATCAGGGGGTGAAAAACTGTTTTTT
-	TRBV5-6	TRBJ1-4	TRBD1	15	CASSPKGQGDEKLFF	TGTGCCAGCAGCCCGAAGGGACAGGGCGATGAAAAACTGTTTTTT
many	TRBV7-2	TRBJ2-7	TRBD1	14	CASSLKGGLSEQYF	TGTGCCAGCAGCTTAAAAGGGGGCTTATCCGAGCAGTACTTC
-	TRBV28	TRBJ2-4	-	15	CASSLRQIAKNIQYF	TGTGCCAGCAGTCTCCGACAGATAGCCAAAAACATTCAGTACTTC
-	TRBV7-9	TRBJ2-1	TRBD2	16	CASSDFSGSSYNEQFF	TGTGCCAGCAGCGACTTTAGCGGGAGCTCCTACAATGAGCAGTTCTTC
few	TRBV28	TRBJ2-7	TRBD1	14	CASSRDRVLYEQYF	TGTGCCAGCAGCAGGGACAGGGTCCTCTACGAGCAGTACTTC
many	TRBV6-5	TRBJ1-6	-	17	CASSYSNLGVYNSPLHF	TGTGCCAGCAGTTACTCGAATTTAGGGGTATATAATTCACCCCTCCACTTT
-	TRBV7-2	TRBJ2-7	TRBD2	15	CASSFAPSGLLEQYF	TGTGCCAGCAGCTTCGCTCCTAGCGGCCTCCTCGAGCAGTACTTC
few	TRBV4-2	TRBJ1-4	-	14	CASSLAARGEKLFF	TGTGCCAGCAGCCTGGCGGCGCGAGGTGAAAAACTGTTTTTT
-	TRBV20-1	TRBJ2-7	-	14	CSAIPGTARTEQYF	TGCAGTGCTATCCCCGGGACTGCAAGAACGGAGCAGTACTTC
-	TRBV15	TRBJ2-1	-	13	CATSRDRVYEQFF	TGTGCCACCAGCAGAGACAGGGTCTATGAGCAGTTCTTC
-	TRBV20-1	TRBJ2-3	-	14	CSARKTGHTDTQYF	TGCAGTGCTAGGAAGACAGGACACACAGATACGCAGTATTTT
-	TRBV18	TRBJ2-7	-	12	CASSPEGSEQYF	TGTGCCAGCTCACCCGAGGGTAGCGAGCAGTACTTC
-	TRBV20-1	TRBJ2-7	-	14	CSARRRQGIYEQYF	TGCAGTGCTAGAAGGAGGCAGGGGATCTACGAGCAGTACTTC
-	TRBV7-5	TRBJ2-7	-	18	CISVPEAPDPGTHYEQYF	-
-	TRBV18	TRBJ1-1	-	13	CASSSGGDTEAFF	TGTGCCAGCTCCTCAGGAGGCGACACTGAAGCTTTCTTT
-	TRBV29-1	TRBJ1-6	-	14	CSVAAGQNNSPLHF	TGCAGCGTTGCAGCTGGACAGAATAATTCACCCCTCCACTTT
few	TRBV7-9	TRBJ2-1	-	12	CASSLTSNEQFF	TGTGCCAGCAGCTTGACTAGCAATGAGCAGTTCTTC
-	TRBV12-3/TRBV12-4	TRBJ2-1	-	13	CASSFEGGGGQFF	TGTGCCAGCAGTTTTGAGGGAGGCGGTGGGCAGTTCTTC
few	TRBV5-6	TRBJ1-5	-	12	CASSLGREPQHF	TGTGCCAGCAGCTTGGGTCGGGAGCCCCAGCATTTT
-	TRBV29-1	TRBJ1-4	-	14	CSVGSGATNEKLFF	TGCAGCGTTGGATCAGGGGCAACTAATGAAAAACTGTTTTTT
few	TRBV28	TRBJ2-1	TRBD2	16	CASSLRTSYSYNEQFF	TGTGCCAGCAGTTTACGGACTAGCTACTCCTACAATGAGCAGTTCTTC
-	TRBV5-1	TRBJ2-7	-	15	CASSIQGGGTYEQYF	TGCGCCAGCAGCATCCAGGGAGGGGGCACCTACGAGCAGTACTTC
-	TRBV6-6	TRBJ1-2	TRBD1	13	CASSWDRIHGYTF	TGTGCCAGCAGTTGGGACAGGATCCATGGCTACACCTTC
few	TRBV20-1	TRBJ2-2	TRBD2	16	CSARVGGRANTGELFF	TGCAGTGCTAGAGTTGGCGGGAGAGCGAACACCGGGGAGCTGTTTTTT
few	TRBV12-5	TRBJ1-2	TRBD1	17	CASGLEPRDRDPYGYTF	TGTGCTAGTGGTTTGGAACCCCGGGACAGGGACCCCTATGGCTACACCTTC
-	TRBV6-5	TRBJ2-5	TRBD2	17	CASSYWGASGRDMTQYF	TGTGCCAGCAGTTACTGGGGGGCTAGCGGGAGGGATATGACCCAGTACTTC
-	TRBV5-1	TRBJ2-2	-	15	CASSLRDYNTGELFF	TGCGCCAGCAGCTTGCGCGACTATAACACCGGGGAGCTGTTTTTT